One and the same sample provided the 10 T cell receptor beta chains below, sequenced in a study of blood T cell repertoires in COVID-19. Method: immunoSEQ multiplex PCR; TCRdb's copy keeps in-frame clones and lacks some. The data hold over 85,000 clones, with over 60% observed a single time. The sample comprised peripheral blood. These receptors all stem from a woman of 80 years or more with active or convalescent COVID-19.

The chain is built from TRBV18 and TRBJ1-6; maybe TRBD1 (6 bases). Per germline, CDR1 KGHSH and CDR2 LQKENI. V gave up 2 bases and J gave up 6 bases, with 8 bases separating them. The length of the CDR3 is 14 residues. As DNA, the CDR3 is TGTGCCAGCTCACCATCCAGGGGTAATTCACCCCTCCACTTT. Translating gives CASSPSRGNSPLHF.

This sequence joins TRBV4-1 and TRBJ1-1; the D is unclear. The CDR3 is 14 residues long. Trimming removed 4 bases from V and 3 bases from J, with 12 bases in between. Germline CDR1 and CDR2: MGHRA and YSYEKL. CDR3 sequence (DNA): TGCGCCAGCAGCCCCTTTGGAGGAGACACTGAAGCTTTCTTT. This gives the protein CASSPFGGDTEAFF.

This chain links TRBV6-5 with TRBJ2-5; 7 bases are shared with TRBD1. Germline lookup yields CDR1 MNHEY and CDR2 SVGAGI. The CDR3 is 13 amino acids. J lost 3 bases, V lost 7 bases, and 5 bases had no gene match. The CDR3 coding sequence is TGTGCCAGCAAAAGGCAGGGGGAAGAGACCCAGTACTTC. Amino acid sequence: CASKRQGEETQYF.

The V call is TRBV1, the J call TRBJ2-1; TRBD2 is taken as the D call from the table, unchecked against the DNA. TRBV1 is given as a pseudogene. CDR3 length equals 16 residues. The CDR3 nucleotides read TGCACCAGCAGCCAAGATGTCGGAGGGCCTTACAATGAGCAGTTCTTC. This gives the protein CTSSQDVGGPYNEQFF.

The gene calls are TRBV5-1 and TRBJ2-4, with D unresolved. From germline, CDR1 is SGHRS and CDR2 YFSETQ. Trimming pared 2 bases from V and 0 bases from J, leaving 6 bases between. This CDR3 has 14 residues. In nucleotides, the CDR3 is TGCGCCAGCAGCTTAGGCGGAGCCAAAAACATTCAGTACTTC. It is translated as CASSLGGAKNIQYF.

This sequence joins TRBV5-4 and TRBJ2-1, with a weak D call TRBD1 (6 bases). The CDR3 runs 14 residues. V lost 9 bases, J lost 4 bases, and 17 bases lay in between. Germline V CDR1 and CDR2: SGHNT, YYREEE (reference sequence). The CDR3 sequence: CATRDNAFYNEQFF. In DNA form, the CDR3 reads TGTGCCACAAGGGACAACGCTTTTTACAATGAGCAGTTCTTC.

The chain carries TRBV2 and TRBJ1-5, with a possible D match to TRBD1 (6 bases). Germline V lookup: CDR1 SNHLY, CDR2 FYNNEI. The CDR3 spans 15 residues. V was clipped by 5 bases and J by 3 bases, with 14 bases between them. CDR3 in DNA: TGTGCCAGCAGTTCACAGACAGGAGTCAATCAGCCCCAGCATTTT. The encoded protein is CASSSQTGVNQPQHF.

The V and J genes are TRBV6-5 and TRBJ2-7, with D maybe TRBD2 (5 bases). The ends were cut back, 5 bases at V and 7 bases at J, with 15 bases in the middle. Looked up from germline, CDR1 is MNHEY and CDR2 is SVGAGI. The CDR3 totals 13 residues. The CDR3 sequence: CASSRGFEGEQYF. DNA of the CDR3: TGTGCCAGCAGTCGGGGATTCGAAGGAGAGCAGTACTTC.

The chain employs TRBV7-9 and TRBJ1-1, with D unresolved. Germline-derived CDR1 and CDR2 are SEHNR and FQNEAQ (reference sequence). The CDR3 runs to 13 residues. V lost 2 bases, J lost 6 bases, and 10 bases lay in between. CDR3 region: CASSLLAGAEAFF. CDR3 nucleotides: TGTGCCAGCAGCTTATTGGCGGGAGCTGAAGCTTTCTTT.

This clone was counted between two and nine times. The chain links TRBV7-8 to TRBJ2-7; 8 bases align to TRBD1. The germline V gene has CDR1 SGHVS and CDR2 FQNEAQ. The CDR3 is 14 amino acids. With 3 bases clipped from V and 2 bases from J, the junction kept 3 bases outside the gene matches. CDR3 amino acids: CASSFGQGTYEQYF. The CDR3 nucleotides read TGTGCCAGCAGCTTCGGACAGGGAACCTACGAGCAGTACTTC.